The next 25 T cell receptor beta chains were all read from a single sample in a study of T cells in Graves' hyperthyroidism and ophthalmopathy. Amplification of TCR beta CDR3 regions used RNA as the template. The primer set for the first-round RT-PCR of the TCR CDR3 was HTBI. TCRdb ran MiXCR on the multiplex PCR reads and lists one entry per CDR3 protein. Among 700,000 or so distinct CDR3 sequences listed, approximately 16% were seen once. Input material: blood. The receptor set was obtained from a man between 18 and 29 years old with Graves' hyperthyroidism.

This clonotype was detected a few times. This chain uses TRBV29-1 with TRBJ2-7; D remains ambiguous. V was trimmed by 7 bases and J by 0 bases, leaving 19 bases between them. The CDR3 is 15 amino acids. Germline V gives CDR1 SQVTM, CDR2 ANQGSEA. Here the CDR3 reads CSDLFRAQASYEQYF. The CDR3 nucleotides read TGCAGCGATCTATTCCGGGCCCAGGCCTCCTACGAGCAGTACTTC.

This clonotype was counted at least ten times. This chain links TRBV2 with TRBJ1-5, with D possibly being TRBD1 (6 bases). Germline CDR1 is SNHLY and CDR2 is FYNNEI. The CDR3 covers 17 residues. V gave up 5 bases and J gave up 4 bases, with 21 bases separating them. For the CDR3, the DNA is TGTGCCAGCAGTTATAGGTTAGACAGGCCCGGTAATCAGCCCCAGCATTTT. This encodes CASSYRLDRPGNQPQHF. Supplemented by reference TRBV2 and TRBJ1-5, the full variable domain reads EPEVTQTPSHQVTQMGQEVILRCVPISNHLYFYWYRQILGQKVEFLVSFYNNEISEKSEIFDDQFSVERPDGSNFTLKIRSTKLEDSAMYFCASSYRLDRPGNQPQHFGDGTRLSIL.

This clonotype was detected ten times or more. The V call is TRBV28, the J call TRBJ2-2; no clear D. V was shortened by 5 bases and J by 4 bases, with 8 bases between the two germline ends. Germline assignment: CDR1 MDHEN and CDR2 SYDVKM. This CDR3 is built from 13 residues. The CDR3 sequence is CASSPLFTGELFF. The CDR3 DNA reads TGTGCCAGCAGTCCCCTTTTCACCGGGGAGCTGTTTTTT.

This clonotype has a count of ten or more. This chain joins TRBV15 and TRBJ2-1; D possibly corresponds to TRBD2 (6 bases). The CDR3 totals 14 residues. Germline V gene lookup returns CDR1 LNHNV and CDR2 YYDKDF (reference sequence). V gave up 4 bases and J gave up 10 bases, with 17 bases separating them. The CDR3 here is CATSTGVGPREQFF. In DNA form, the CDR3 reads TGTGCCACCAGCACGGGAGTCGGGCCTCGGGAGCAGTTCTTC.

This clonotype has more than one count but fewer than ten. This sequence joins TRBV19 and TRBJ2-7, with 7 nucleotides matching TRBD1. Losses at the gene ends were 5 bases for V and 4 bases for J; bases not matched to a gene: 11. The CDR3 runs to 15 residues. Per the germline V gene, CDR1 is LNHDA and CDR2 is SQIVND (reference sequence). CDR3 bases: TGTGCCAGTAGTTCCCGCCCCGGGACAGCTTACGAGCAGTACTTC. This codes for CASSSRPGTAYEQYF.

This clonotype was found many times. The chain recombines TRBV6-1 with TRBJ2-3, with D maybe TRBD1 (6 bases). The CDR3 has 16 residues. Germline CDR1 reads MNHNS; CDR2 reads SASEGT. The germline V and J ends were trimmed by 5 bases and 4 bases, with 19 bases remaining between them. The CDR3 spells CASSPGVVSFPDTQYF. As DNA, the CDR3 is TGTGCCAGCAGTCCAGGGGTGGTGTCTTTCCCAGATACGCAGTATTTT.

J is TRBJ2-1 and V is TRBV4-2, with TRBD2 identical over 8 bases. V was pared by 1 base and J by 3 bases, with 5 bases of the junction left unmatched. There are 16 residues in the CDR3. Looked up from germline, CDR1 is LGHNA and CDR2 is YNFKEQ. This CDR3 is CASSQVLLADYNEQFF. DNA of the CDR3: TGTGCCAGCAGCCAAGTGCTACTAGCGGACTACAATGAGCAGTTCTTC.

The chain recombines TRBV27 with TRBJ2-5; D unclear. CDR1 and CDR2 from the germline V gene are MNHEY and SMNVEV (reference sequence). V lost 10 bases to trimming and J lost 2 bases, with 5 bases between them. The CDR3 sequence is 10 residues long. The CDR3 region has the DNA TGTGCCACTACGCAAGAGACCCAGTACTTC. It encodes CATTQETQYF.

This clonotype was seen only a few times. The rearrangement uses TRBV19 and TRBJ2-7; D is perhaps TRBD1 (6 bases). The V end lost 4 bases, the J end lost 6 bases, and 7 bases lay between the germline ends. The length of the CDR3 is 11 residues. Germline values: CDR1 LNHDA, CDR2 SQIVND (reference sequence). Here the CDR3 DNA reads TGTGCCAGTAGTAACAGGGTCGAGCAGTACTTC. It encodes CASSNRVEQYF.

This clonotype was seen ten or more times. This chain connects TRBV20-1 to TRBJ2-7, with 11 bases matching TRBD2. Germline V gene sequence: CDR1 DFQATT, CDR2 SNEGSKA (reference sequence). CDR3 size: 15 residues. Trimming took 3 bases from V and 0 from J; bases not matched to a gene: 4. CDR3 bases: TGCAGTGCTAGCGGGACTAGCGGAGCCTCCTACGAGCAGTACTTC. Its translation: CSASGTSGASYEQYF.

The gene calls are TRBV20-1 and TRBJ1-6, with D possibly TRBD1 on 6 matching bases. Germline V gives CDR1 DFQATT, CDR2 SNEGSKA (reference sequence). This CDR3 is built from 14 residues. V was cut by 1 base and J by 9 bases, with 13 bases left in between. The CDR3 loop reads CSARAPGVTSPLHF. Written as DNA, the CDR3 is TGCAGTGCTAGAGCGCCAGGGGTGACTTCACCCCTCCACTTT.

There are many counts of this clonotype. The rearrangement uses TRBV11-2 and TRBJ2-5; 13 nucleotides match TRBD2. V lost 1 base, J lost 2 bases, and 10 bases stayed unmatched. CDR3 size: 19 residues. Germline V gives CDR1 SGHAT, CDR2 FQNNGV. The CDR3 bases are TGTGCCAGCAGCTTAGGGGGCAGGACTAGCGGGGGACTACAAGAGACCCAGTACTTC. Translation gives CASSLGGRTSGGLQETQYF.

This clonotype was recorded once. The J gene is TRBJ2-1, the V gene TRBV28; D is unclear. The V end lost 2 bases, the J end lost 5 bases, and 10 bases lay between the germline ends. The CDR3 sequence is 14 residues long. The germline gives CDR1 MDHEN, CDR2 SYDVKM. DNA of the CDR3: TGTGCCAGCAGTTTAGCTGCCCACAACAATGAGCAGTTCTTC. This encodes CASSLAAHNNEQFF.

The rearrangement links TRBV6-5 to TRBJ2-7, with TRBD1 as a possible D gene (5 bases). Germline V CDR1 and CDR2: MNHEY, SVGAGI. With 0 bases removed from V and 1 base from J, the gap between germline ends came to 10 bases. This CDR3 has 15 residues. In DNA form, the CDR3 reads TGTGCCAGCAGTTACTCTGAGGCAGGGTCCTACGAGCAGTACTTC. Its translation is CASSYSEAGSYEQYF.

Only a few counts were recorded for this clonotype. This chain links TRBV7-9 with TRBJ2-2; D gene ambiguous. Trimming took 6 bases from V and 4 from J, leaving 9 bases between them. The CDR3 covers 13 residues. Germline V gene sequence: CDR1 SEHNR, CDR2 FQNEAQ (reference sequence). The chain's CDR3 is CASRSRGTGELFF. The CDR3 bases are TGTGCCAGCAGGTCCCGTGGCACCGGGGAGCTGTTTTTT.

Many counts were recorded for this clonotype. This chain uses TRBV24-1 with TRBJ2-5; tentative D call: TRBD2 (5 bases). Germline-derived CDR1 and CDR2 are KGHDR and SFDVKD. This CDR3 has 14 residues. V lost 2 bases and J 2 bases, leaving 8 bases between the germline ends. The CDR3 here is CATSDSDFQETQYF. The CDR3 bases are TGTGCCACCAGTGATTCGGACTTTCAAGAGACCCAGTACTTC.

The chain carries TRBV12-3 or TRBV12-4 and TRBJ2-7, with a possible D match to TRBD2 (5 bases). V lost 5 bases and J 4 bases, leaving 12 bases between the germline ends. The CDR3 sequence is 13 residues long. For the CDR3, the DNA is TGTGCCAGCAGTCACGGGGAAGGTTACGAGCAGTACTTC. It codes for CASSHGEGYEQYF.

The V gene is TRBV10-2, the J gene TRBJ2-3, with D tentatively TRBD1 (6 bases). CDR3 length equals 15 residues. CDR1 and CDR2 from the germline V gene are WSHSY and SAAADI. V was pared by 0 bases and J by 1 base, with 8 bases between. The CDR3 nucleotides are TGCGCCAGCAGTGAGTCGGGACAAGGCACAGATACGCAGTATTTT. This encodes CASSESGQGTDTQYF.

V and J are TRBV10-3 and TRBJ2-2; D is uncertain. The V gene lost 2 bases and the J gene lost 4 bases, with 5 bases spanning the gap. The CDR3 covers 13 residues. In germline, CDR1 is ENHRY, CDR2 SYGVKD. The CDR3: CAISEVVTGELFF. In nucleotides, the CDR3 is TGTGCCATCAGTGAGGTTGTCACCGGGGAGCTGTTTTTT.

This clonotype has only a few counts. The CDR3 here is CASSLIAGGNTGELFF. CDR3 DNA sequence: TGTGCCAGTAGTTTAATAGCGGGAGGAAACACCGGGGAGCTGTTTTTT. This sequence joins TRBV19 and TRBJ2-2; 10 bases match TRBD2. There are 16 residues in the CDR3. J lost 2 bases, V lost 5 bases, and 5 bases had no gene match. Germline lookup yields CDR1 LNHDA and CDR2 SQIVND (reference sequence).

This clonotype has a count of ten or more. The CDR3 DNA is TGTGCCAGCAGCCGCGTGGATTTCACCGATACGCAGTATTTT. Protein sequence: CASSRVDFTDTQYF. This sequence joins TRBV12-3 or TRBV12-4 and TRBJ2-3, with D unresolved. Trimming stripped 6 bases from V and 6 bases from J, with 16 bases between. There are 14 residues in the CDR3.

This chain connects TRBV6-1 to TRBJ2-4; D call uncertain. Per germline, CDR1 MNHNS and CDR2 SASEGT. The CDR3 runs 14 residues. V was pared by 5 bases and J by 0 bases, with 8 bases between. This chain's CDR3 is CASSSPIAKNIQYF. In DNA, the CDR3 is TGTGCCAGCAGTAGTCCCATAGCCAAAAACATTCAGTACTTC.

Comment on this clonotype: A much larger clone is a single base away; this may be a read error. The CDR3 protein is CASRSPGRGNDQPQHF. CDR3 bases: TGTGCCAGCAGATCACCCGGCAGGGGAAATGATCAGCCCCAGCATTTT. This chain links TRBV6-1 with TRBJ1-5, with D perhaps matching TRBD1 (6 bases). The CDR3 has 16 residues. V was pared by 6 bases and J by 5 bases, with 20 bases between. Germline lookup yields CDR1 MNHNS and CDR2 SASEGT.

Many counts were recorded for this clonotype. The genes are TRBV7-2 and TRBJ2-7; D gene uncertain. CDR3 length: 15 residues. With 3 bases removed from V and 0 bases from J, the gap between germline ends came to 12 bases. Germline V gene lookup returns CDR1 SGHTA and CDR2 FQGNSA. Here the CDR3 DNA reads TGTGCCAGCAGCTTTAAGACATACGGCTCCTACGAGCAGTACTTC. This sequence encodes CASSFKTYGSYEQYF.

The gene calls are TRBV9 and TRBJ1-2; 12 bases line up with TRBD1. Germline V lookup: CDR1 SGDLS, CDR2 YYNGEE. V lost 6 bases and J lost 2; bases outside the gene matches: 5. The CDR3 extends over 15 amino acids. The CDR3: CASTFGTGGNYGYTF. The CDR3, as DNA: TGTGCCAGCACCTTTGGGACAGGGGGCAACTATGGCTACACCTTC.